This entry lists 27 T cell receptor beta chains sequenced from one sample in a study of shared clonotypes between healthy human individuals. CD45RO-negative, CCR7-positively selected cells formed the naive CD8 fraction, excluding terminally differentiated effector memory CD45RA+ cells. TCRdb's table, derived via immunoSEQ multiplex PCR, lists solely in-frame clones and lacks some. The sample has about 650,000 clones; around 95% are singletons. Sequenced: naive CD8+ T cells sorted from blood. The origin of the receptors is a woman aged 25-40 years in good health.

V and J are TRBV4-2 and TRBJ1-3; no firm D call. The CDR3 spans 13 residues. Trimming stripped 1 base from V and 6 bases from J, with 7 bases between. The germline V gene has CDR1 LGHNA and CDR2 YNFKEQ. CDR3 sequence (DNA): TGTGCCAGCAGCCAAGCCTCGGAAAACACCATATATTTT. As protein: CASSQASENTIYF.

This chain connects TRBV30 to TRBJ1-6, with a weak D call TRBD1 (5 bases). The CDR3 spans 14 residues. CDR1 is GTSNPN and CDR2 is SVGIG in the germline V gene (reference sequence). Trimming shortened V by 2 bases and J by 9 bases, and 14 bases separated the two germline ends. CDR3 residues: CAWSPGQGVSPLHF. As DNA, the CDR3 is TGTGCCTGGAGTCCGGGGCAGGGAGTTTCACCCCTCCACTTT.

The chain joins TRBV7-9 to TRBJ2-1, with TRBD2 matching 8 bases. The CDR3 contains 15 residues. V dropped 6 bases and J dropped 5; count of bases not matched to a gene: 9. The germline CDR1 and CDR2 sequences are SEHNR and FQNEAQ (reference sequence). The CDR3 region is CASRRAGATNNEQFF. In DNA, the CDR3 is TGTGCCAGCAGGCGAGCGGGAGCGACCAACAATGAGCAGTTCTTC.

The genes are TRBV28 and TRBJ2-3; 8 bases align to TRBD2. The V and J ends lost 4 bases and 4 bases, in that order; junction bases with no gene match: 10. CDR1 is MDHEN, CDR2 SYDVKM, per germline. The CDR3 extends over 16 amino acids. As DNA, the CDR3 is TGTGCCAGCAGTTCCTCAGAAGCGGGAGACCCAGATACGCAGTATTTT. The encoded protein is CASSSSEAGDPDTQYF. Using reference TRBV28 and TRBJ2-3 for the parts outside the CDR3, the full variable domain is DVKVTQSSRYLVKRTGEKVFLECVQDMDHENMFWYRQDPGLGLRLIYFSYDVKMKEKGDIPEGYSVSREKKERFSLILESASTNQTSMYLCASSSSEAGDPDTQYFGPGTRLTVL.

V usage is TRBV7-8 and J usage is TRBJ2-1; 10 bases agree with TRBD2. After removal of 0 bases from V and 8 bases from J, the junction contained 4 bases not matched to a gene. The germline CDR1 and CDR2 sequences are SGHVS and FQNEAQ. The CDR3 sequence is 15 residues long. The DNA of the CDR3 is TGTGCCAGCAGCTTAGCTTCTAGCGGGAGCTATGAGCAGTTCTTC. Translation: CASSLASSGSYEQFF.

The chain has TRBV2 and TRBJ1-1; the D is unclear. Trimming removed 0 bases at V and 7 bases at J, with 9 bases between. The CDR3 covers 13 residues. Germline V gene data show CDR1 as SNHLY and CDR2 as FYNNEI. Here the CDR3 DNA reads TGTGCCAGCAGTGAAGCGACATGGGTTGAAGCTTTCTTT. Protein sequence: CASSEATWVEAFF.

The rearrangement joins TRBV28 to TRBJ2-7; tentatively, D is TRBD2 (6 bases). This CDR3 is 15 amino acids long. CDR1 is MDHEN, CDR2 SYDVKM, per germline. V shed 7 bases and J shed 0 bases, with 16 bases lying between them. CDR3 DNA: TGTGCCAGCACCACCCCCTGGAGGGTCTCCTACGAGCAGTACTTC. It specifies CASTTPWRVSYEQYF.

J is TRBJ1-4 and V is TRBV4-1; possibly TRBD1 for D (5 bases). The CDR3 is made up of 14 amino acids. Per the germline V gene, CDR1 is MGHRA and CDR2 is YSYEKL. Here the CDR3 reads CATRDGATNEKLFF. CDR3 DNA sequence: TGCGCAACCAGGGACGGTGCAACTAATGAAAAACTGTTTTTT.

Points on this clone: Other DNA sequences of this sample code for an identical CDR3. The CDR3 is CASSIGGTGNTEAFF. The CDR3 DNA sequence: TGTGCCAGTAGTATAGGGGGGACAGGCAACACTGAAGCTTTCTTT. The V and J genes are TRBV19 and TRBJ1-1, with 8 bases fitting TRBD1. Germline V gives CDR1 LNHDA, CDR2 SQIVND (reference sequence). Trimming removed 1 base from V and 2 bases from J; junction bases left unmatched: 3. The CDR3 consists of 15 residues.

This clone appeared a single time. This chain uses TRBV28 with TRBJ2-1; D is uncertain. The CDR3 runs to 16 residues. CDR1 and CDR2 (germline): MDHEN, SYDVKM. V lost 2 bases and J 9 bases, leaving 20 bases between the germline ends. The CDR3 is CASSLVSLVIRVEQFF. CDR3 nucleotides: TGTGCCAGCAGTTTAGTGAGTCTAGTCATACGTGTTGAGCAGTTCTTC.

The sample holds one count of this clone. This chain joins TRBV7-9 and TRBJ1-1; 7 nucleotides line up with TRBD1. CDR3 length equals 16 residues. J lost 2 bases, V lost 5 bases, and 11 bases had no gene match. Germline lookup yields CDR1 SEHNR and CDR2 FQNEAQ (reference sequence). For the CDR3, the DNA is TGTGCCAGCAGCCCCCGGGACAGAGTAGGAAACACTGAAGCTTTCTTT. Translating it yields CASSPRDRVGNTEAFF.

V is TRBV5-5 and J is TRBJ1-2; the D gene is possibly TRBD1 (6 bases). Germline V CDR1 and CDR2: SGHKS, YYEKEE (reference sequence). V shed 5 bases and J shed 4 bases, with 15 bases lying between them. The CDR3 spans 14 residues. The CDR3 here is CASSSEGGPYGYTF. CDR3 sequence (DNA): TGTGCCAGCAGTTCGGAAGGGGGACCCTATGGCTACACCTTC.

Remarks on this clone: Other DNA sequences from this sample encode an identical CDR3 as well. The chain's CDR3 is CASSDSGYEQYF. CDR3 coding DNA: TGTGCCAGCAGTGACAGCGGCTACGAGCAGTACTTC. The gene calls are TRBV6-1 and TRBJ2-7, with D possibly matching TRBD2 (5 bases). V was clipped by 3 bases and J by 3 bases, with 6 bases between them. Germline V CDR1 and CDR2: MNHNS, SASEGT. This CDR3 is built from 12 residues.

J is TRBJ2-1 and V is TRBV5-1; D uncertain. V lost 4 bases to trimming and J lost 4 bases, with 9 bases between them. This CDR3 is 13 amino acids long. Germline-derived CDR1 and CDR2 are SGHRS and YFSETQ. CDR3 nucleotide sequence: TGCGCCAGCAGCCTCCGTACGTACAATGAGCAGTTCTTC. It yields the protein CASSLRTYNEQFF.

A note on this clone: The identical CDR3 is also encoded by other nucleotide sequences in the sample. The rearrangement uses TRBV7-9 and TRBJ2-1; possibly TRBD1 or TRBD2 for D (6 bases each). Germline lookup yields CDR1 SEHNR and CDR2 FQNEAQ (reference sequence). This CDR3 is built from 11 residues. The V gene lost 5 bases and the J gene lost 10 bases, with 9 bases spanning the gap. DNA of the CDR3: TGTGCCAGCAGCCTAGGGGGGGAGCAGTTCTTC. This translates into CASSLGGEQFF.

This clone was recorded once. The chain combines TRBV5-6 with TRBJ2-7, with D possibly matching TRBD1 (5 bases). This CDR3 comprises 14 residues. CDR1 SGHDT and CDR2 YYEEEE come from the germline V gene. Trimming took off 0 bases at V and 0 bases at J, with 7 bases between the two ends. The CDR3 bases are TGTGCCAGCAGCTTGGTGGACAACTCCTACGAGCAGTACTTC. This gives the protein CASSLVDNSYEQYF.

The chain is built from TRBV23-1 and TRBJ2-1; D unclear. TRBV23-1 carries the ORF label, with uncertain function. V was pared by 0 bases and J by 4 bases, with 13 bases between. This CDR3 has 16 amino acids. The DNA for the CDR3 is TGCGCCAGCAGTCAATCCGTGGCCGGGCCATACAATGAGCAGTTCTTC. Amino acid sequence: CASSQSVAGPYNEQFF.

CDR3 region: CASSLSPSEFYNEQFF. DNA for the CDR3: TGTGCCAGCAGTTTGTCTCCTAGCGAATTTTACAATGAGCAGTTCTTC. The V and J genes are TRBV28 and TRBJ2-1, with TRBD2 as a possible D gene (6 bases). There are 16 residues in the CDR3. Germline V gene sequence: CDR1 MDHEN, CDR2 SYDVKM. Trimming removed 3 bases from V and 4 bases from J, with 16 bases in between.

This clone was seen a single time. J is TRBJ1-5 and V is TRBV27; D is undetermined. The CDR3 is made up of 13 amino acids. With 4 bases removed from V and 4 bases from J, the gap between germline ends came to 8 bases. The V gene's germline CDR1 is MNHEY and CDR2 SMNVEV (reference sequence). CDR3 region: CASSSDENQPQHF. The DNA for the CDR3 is TGTGCCAGCAGTTCCGATGAAAATCAGCCCCAGCATTTT.

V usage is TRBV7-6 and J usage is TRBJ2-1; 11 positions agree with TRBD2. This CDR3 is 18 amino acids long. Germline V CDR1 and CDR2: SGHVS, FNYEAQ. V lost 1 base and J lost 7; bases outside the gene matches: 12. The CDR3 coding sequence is TGTGCCAGCAGCTTAGAGGGACTAGCGGCCCAACGGGCGAATGAGCAGTTCTTC. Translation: CASSLEGLAAQRANEQFF.

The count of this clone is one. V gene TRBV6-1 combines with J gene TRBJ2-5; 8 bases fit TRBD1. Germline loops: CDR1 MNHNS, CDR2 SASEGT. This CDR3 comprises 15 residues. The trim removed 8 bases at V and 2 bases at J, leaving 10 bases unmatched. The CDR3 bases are TGTGCCAGCGGACAGGGTTTTTGGGTTCAAGAGACCCAGTACTTC. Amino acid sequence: CASGQGFWVQETQYF.

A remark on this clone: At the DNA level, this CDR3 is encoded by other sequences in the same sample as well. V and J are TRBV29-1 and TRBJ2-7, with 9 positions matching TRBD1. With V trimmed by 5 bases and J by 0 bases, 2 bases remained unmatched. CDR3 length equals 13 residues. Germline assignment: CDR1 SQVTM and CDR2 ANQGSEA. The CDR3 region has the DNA TGCAGCGTTTTACAGGGGGCCTCCTACGAGCAGTACTTC. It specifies CSVLQGASYEQYF.

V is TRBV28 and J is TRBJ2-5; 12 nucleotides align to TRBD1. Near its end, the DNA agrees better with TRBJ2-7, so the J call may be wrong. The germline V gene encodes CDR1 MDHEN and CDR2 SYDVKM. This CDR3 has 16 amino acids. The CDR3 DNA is TGTGCCAGCAGTTCTGGGACAGGGGGCTACTCCTACGAGCAGTACTTC. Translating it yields CASSSGTGGYSYEQYF.

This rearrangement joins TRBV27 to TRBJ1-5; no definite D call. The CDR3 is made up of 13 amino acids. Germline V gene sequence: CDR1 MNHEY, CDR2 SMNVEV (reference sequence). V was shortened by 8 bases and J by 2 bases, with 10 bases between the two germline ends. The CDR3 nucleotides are TGTGCCAGCGCAGTCACGGGCAATCAGCCCCAGCATTTT. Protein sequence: CASAVTGNQPQHF.

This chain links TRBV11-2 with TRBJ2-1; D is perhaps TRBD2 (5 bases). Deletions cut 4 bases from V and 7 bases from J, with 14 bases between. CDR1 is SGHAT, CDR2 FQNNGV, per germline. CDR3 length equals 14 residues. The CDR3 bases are TGTGCCAGCAGCTGGACGGTAGCGACGAATGAGCAGTTCTTC. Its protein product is CASSWTVATNEQFF.

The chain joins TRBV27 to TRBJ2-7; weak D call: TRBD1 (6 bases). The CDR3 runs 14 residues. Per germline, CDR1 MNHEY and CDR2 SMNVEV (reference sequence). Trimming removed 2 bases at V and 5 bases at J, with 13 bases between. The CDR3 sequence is CASSLPGEQDEQYF. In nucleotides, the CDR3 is TGTGCCAGCAGTTTACCAGGGGAACAGGACGAGCAGTACTTC.

The CDR3 region is CASSLGSLAGEDTQYF. Written as DNA, the CDR3 is TGTGCCAGCAGCTTAGGATCCCTAGCGGGAGAGGATACGCAGTATTTT. The rearrangement links TRBV7-9 to TRBJ2-3; 10 positions agree with TRBD2. Per germline, CDR1 SEHNR and CDR2 FQNEAQ (reference sequence). V lost 1 base, J lost 6 bases, and 7 bases stayed unmatched. CDR3 length: 16 amino acids.